This T cell receptor (beta chain) came from a study of regulatory T cells in long-lasting Graves disease. Findings of the study overall: Under persistent disease, TRBV28, TRBJ1-2 and TRBJ2-5 were used preferentially.

V was trimmed by 1 base and J by 0 bases, leaving 10 bases between them. The germline CDR1 and CDR2 sequences are MDHEN and SYDVKM. The CDR3 loop spans 16 amino acids. Ten or more counts support this clonotype. What it recognizes is unknown. For TCR beta, libraries came from iRepertoire HTBI primers and Arm-PCR of CDR3 regions. From the multiplex PCR reads, TCRdb called clonotypes with MiXCR, one entry per CDR3 protein. The sample has about 220,000 distinct CDR3 sequences; roughly 19% are singletons. The time point: newly diagnosed GD, antithyroid drugs for less than 3 months. From RNA extracted from PBMCs, the TCR library was made. Separately, the same data were catalogued under a study of T cells in Graves' hyperthyroidism and ophthalmopathy. That publication notes: HTBI primers were used for first-round RT-PCR of the TCR CDR3.

This TCR was recovered from a woman aged 30 to 39 with Graves disease. The chain carries TRBV28 and TRBJ2-1; no reliable D call. Specimen: peripheral blood mononuclear cells (PBMCs), collected at new diagnosis, from a patient treated with antithyroid drugs. The CDR3: CASSLYAEDSYNEQFF. The CDR3 bases are TGTGCCAGCAGTTTATACGCGGAAGACTCCTACAATGAGCAGTTCTTC.